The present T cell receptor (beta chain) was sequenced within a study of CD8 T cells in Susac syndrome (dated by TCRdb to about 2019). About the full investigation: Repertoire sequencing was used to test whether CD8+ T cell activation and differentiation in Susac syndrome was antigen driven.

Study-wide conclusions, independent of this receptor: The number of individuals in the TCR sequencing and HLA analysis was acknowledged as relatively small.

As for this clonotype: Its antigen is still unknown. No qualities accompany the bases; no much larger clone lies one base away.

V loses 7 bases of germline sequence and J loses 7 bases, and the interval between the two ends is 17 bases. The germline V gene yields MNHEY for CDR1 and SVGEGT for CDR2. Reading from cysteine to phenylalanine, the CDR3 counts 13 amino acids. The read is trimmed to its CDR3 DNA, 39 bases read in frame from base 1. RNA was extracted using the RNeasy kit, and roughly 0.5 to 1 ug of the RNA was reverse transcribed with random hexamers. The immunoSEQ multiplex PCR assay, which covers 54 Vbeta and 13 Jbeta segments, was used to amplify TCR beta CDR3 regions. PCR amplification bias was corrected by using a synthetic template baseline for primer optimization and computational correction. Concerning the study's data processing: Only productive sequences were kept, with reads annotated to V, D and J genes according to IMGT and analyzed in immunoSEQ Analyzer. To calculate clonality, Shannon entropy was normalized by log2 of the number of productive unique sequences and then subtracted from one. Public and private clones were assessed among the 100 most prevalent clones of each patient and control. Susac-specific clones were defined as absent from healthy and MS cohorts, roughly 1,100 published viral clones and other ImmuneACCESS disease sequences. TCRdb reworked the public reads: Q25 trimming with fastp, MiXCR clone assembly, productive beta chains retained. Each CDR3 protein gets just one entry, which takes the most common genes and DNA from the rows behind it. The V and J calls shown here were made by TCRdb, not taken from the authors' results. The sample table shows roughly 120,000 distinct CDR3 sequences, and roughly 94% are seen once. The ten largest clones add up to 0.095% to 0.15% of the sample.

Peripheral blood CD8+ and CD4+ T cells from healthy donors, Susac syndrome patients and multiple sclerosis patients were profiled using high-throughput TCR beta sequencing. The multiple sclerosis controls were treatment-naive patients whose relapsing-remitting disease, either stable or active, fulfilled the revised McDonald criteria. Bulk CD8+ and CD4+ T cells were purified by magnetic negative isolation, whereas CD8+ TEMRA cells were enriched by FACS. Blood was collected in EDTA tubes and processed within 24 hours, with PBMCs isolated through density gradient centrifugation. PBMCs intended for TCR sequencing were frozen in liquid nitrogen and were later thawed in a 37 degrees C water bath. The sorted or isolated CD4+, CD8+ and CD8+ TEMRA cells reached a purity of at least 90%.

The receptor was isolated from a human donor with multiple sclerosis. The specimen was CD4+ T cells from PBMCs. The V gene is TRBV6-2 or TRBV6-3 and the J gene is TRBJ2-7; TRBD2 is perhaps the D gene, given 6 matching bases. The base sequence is TGTGCCAGCATCCGGGACTCAACGGGTGAGCAGTACTTC. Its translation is CASIRDSTGEQYF.